A selection of T cell receptor beta chains follows, all from one sample in a study of cytomegalovirus exposure and HLA in healthy donors. The data were produced by immunoSEQ multiplex PCR, yet TCRdb's version contains in-frame clones alone and is incomplete. The sample consists of nearly 100,000 clones, about a tenth of them appearing once. Sample: PBMCs. Receptors originate from a man aged 45-60 years in good health and CMV-seropositive. Both conserved end residues are trimmed from each CDR3. Expanded clones are given a class, and other clones once, few, many or no size at all.

size	V	CDR3
few	TRBV18	ASSLQSTIEQF
NA	TRBV5-4	AGSEYGPDTQY
few	TRBV7-2	ASSLQASGSYEQY
few	TRBV6-1	ASLRDSYQPQH
NA	TRBV5-4	ASSLGPSASSYEQY
many	TRBV9	ASSADSSNQPQH
few	TRBV6-6	ASSPGLRPGNEQF
NA	TRBV5-5	ASSSSGSSYNEQF
few	TRBV13	ASSETYGPVHEQY
few	TRBV2	ASSQDRGGAYGYT
NA	TRBV29-1	SVEGSSYNEQF
NA	TRBV7-2	ASSAVRGVNTEAF
few	TRBV28	ASSLSGSTGELF
NA	TRBV5-1	ASSRRDGYEQY
few	TRBV6-5	ASSNRESSPLH
NA	TRBV6-9	ASSYKPLKSYNEQF
NA	TRBV28	ASSLPQGGLYTEAF
NA	TRBV30	AWSVSGSNQPQH
few	TRBV6-6	ASTPLGENIQY
few	TRBV29-1	SGTGNTEAF
NA	TRBV7-2	ASSFRPGTGTYGYT
few	TRBV10-2	ASKTGNNQPQH
few	TRBV30	AWSARDRPSSYEQY
few	TRBV9	ASSVVGGTGVETQY
few	TRBV2	ASSPTTTLAKNIQY
NA	TRBV16	ASSPPGSNQPQH
NA	TRBV7-2	ASSLAGQPLYEQY
many	TRBV6-1	ASSAIFQSETQY
few	TRBV28	ASRITGVYGYT
few	TRBV28	ASGNRALLYEQY
few	TRBV29-1	STRDRAYNEQF
few	TRBV7-2	ASSLAGTPSNTGELF
few	TRBV27	ASSGLANTGELF
NA	TRBV7-9	ASSLGGDAYLTDTQY
NA	TRBV5-8	ASISDRGNTEAF
few	TRBV6-6	ASSYSAGYDEQF
few	TRBV11-2	ASSSPGTSSGANVLT
NA	TRBV11-2	ASSPLAGVYNEQF
NA	TRBV9	ASSVDHGSLSYEQY
NA	TRBV7-6	ASSAGGAPAYEQY
few	TRBV6-4	ASSERTGKPTYGYT
NA	TRBV5-1	ASSGGGTSTDAQY
NA	TRBV11-2	ASSKSYNEQF
NA	TRBV7-3	ASSRDSRRGELF
NA	TRBV10-3	AAGSGYGEKLF
few	TRBV7-2	ASSLPGQVAYEQY
NA	TRBV27	ASSLYKGLGDNEQF
NA	TRBV5-1	ASSLTGTAGTEAF
NA	TRBV12-5	ASDGRGHTDTQY
few	TRBV7-2	ASSWQGQMNTEAF
NA	TRBV28	ASSLLGTGVGQPQH
NA	TRBV6-1	ASSEYGTGGEKLF
NA	TRBV5-1	ASSVGTSVDTQY